A few counts support the clone carrying this T cell receptor beta chain. No antigen is known for it. Alongside a J-beta primer mix, a sample-barcoded 5' primer served in a second PCR lasting about 6 to 12 cycles. TCRdb re-called the 5' RACE reads through MiXCR, storing one row per CDR3 protein. Of some 1.8 million distinct CDR3 sequences listed, 35% to 50% are singletons. This sample was included in a study of blood T cells in healthy people across ages. Overall study results and limits: Whereas aged donors had fewer naive CD4+ cells, long-lived donors had more of them and higher diversity. Unsorted PBMC input precluded a conclusive naive versus antigen-experienced comparison.

There are 16 residues in the CDR3. The chain joins TRBV21-1 to TRBJ2-3; no DNA check was done on the table's D call, TRBD1. TRBV21-1 counts as a pseudogene. The sequence derives from a human donor in good health. The sequencing sample was made of blood. The CDR3: CASSKDGDSYTDTQYF. CDR3 nucleotides: TGTGCCAGCAGCAAAGATGGGGACAGCTACACAGATACGCAGTATTTT.